This T cell receptor beta chain was retrieved from a study of T-cell memory formation after mild COVID-19. This clonotype was found a few times. The antigen is not known. TCRdb called the 5' RACE reads again in MiXCR, with one record for every CDR3 protein. The sample has more than 80,000 distinct CDR3 sequences, 17% seen once. The study, taken as a whole, reports: Contracting clones from day 15 to 85 showed balanced CD4/CD8; later expanders favored CD4+. Contracting CD4+ clones sat mainly in CM and EM; CD8+ in EMRA. A second wave of clones peaked on day 37, and their SARS-CoV-2 specificity went unconfirmed.

This CDR3 is built from 16 residues. V gave up 3 bases and J gave up 2 bases, with 16 bases separating them. Germline assignment: CDR1 DFQATT and CDR2 SNEGSKA (reference sequence). The source material was PBMCs or a T cell subset sorted from them (not recorded which). This chain uses TRBV20-1 with TRBJ1-4; D not certain. This receptor was taken from an adult woman who had mild COVID-19 (a few samples of this study predate the infection). Cell type and time point are not known. The CDR3 sequence is CSAREGLRSTNEKLFF. The CDR3 DNA follows: TGCAGTGCTAGGGAGGGCCTTCGGTCCACTAATGAAAAACTGTTTTTT.